The 14 T cell receptor beta chains below come from one sample, sequenced in a study of T-cell reconstitution after alpha-beta-depleted transplantation in children (TCRdb year 2016). The library was generated by PCR. Instrument used: Illumina HiSeq 2500. TCR library preparation used molecular barcoding, with unique molecular identifiers applied to normalize quantification of the TCRbeta repertoire. The public reads were reanalyzed by TCRdb: fastp trimming at Q25, MiXCR alignment, in-frame beta chains only. Entries that share a CDR3 protein sequence are merged under the most common genes and DNA. Present in this sample are roughly 100,000 distinct CDR3 sequences, over 6% of which were seen just once. Of the sample, roughly 17% falls within the top ten clones. The sample's treatment or condition label, decoded: allogeneic hematopoietic cell transplantation with graft depleted of TCRalphabeta T cells and CD19 B cells.

Sequenced material: PBMCs, taken before TCRalphabeta/CD19-depleted stem cell transplant. These receptors were taken from a boy aged 2-15 years with acute lymphoblastic leukemia, due to receive a stem cell transplant.

This clonotype has ten or more counts. V gene TRBV28 combines with J gene TRBJ1-4, with D unclear. Trimming shortened V by 6 bases and J by 8 bases, and 16 bases separated the two germline ends. This CDR3 spans 14 amino acids. Germline CDR1 MDHEN, CDR2 SYDVKM. The CDR3 here is CASSSAEVREKLFF. CDR3 sequence (DNA): TGTGCCAGCAGCTCAGCTGAAGTTCGAGAAAAACTGTTTTTT. Full variable domain (rest looked up from reference TRBV28 and TRBJ1-4): DVKVTQSSRYLVKRTGEKVFLECVQDMDHENMFWYRQDPGLGLRLIYFSYDVKMKEKGDIPEGYSVSREKKERFSLILESASTNQTSMYLCASSSAEVREKLFFGSGTQLSVL.

This clonotype was counted at least ten times. This chain connects TRBV7-3 to TRBJ1-1, with 7 bases fitting TRBD1. The trim removed 6 bases at V and 8 bases at J, leaving 9 bases unmatched. In germline, CDR1 is SGHTA, CDR2 FQGTGA. The CDR3 sequence is 13 residues long. The CDR3 nucleotides are TGTGCCAGCAGTACAGGGACAGCGACCGAAGCTTTCTTT. Translating it yields CASSTGTATEAFF. The whole variable domain, filled in from reference TRBV7-3 and TRBJ1-1, reads GAGVSQTPSNKVTEKGKYVELRCDPISGHTALYWYRQSLGQGPEFLIYFQGTGAADDSGLPNDRFFAVRPEGSVSTLKIQRTERGDSAVYLCASSTGTATEAFFGQGTRLTVV.

The chain recombines TRBV4-1 with TRBJ1-5; the match to TRBD1 covers 9 bases. Germline-derived CDR1 and CDR2 are MGHRA and YSYEKL. The trim removed 3 bases at V and 4 bases at J, leaving 7 bases unmatched. The CDR3 contains 16 residues. CDR3 sequence reads: CASSHSTGTGNQPQHF. CDR3 in DNA: TGCGCCAGCAGCCACTCCACCGGGACAGGGAATCAGCCCCAGCATTTT.

This clonotype is termed medium-sized. This chain uses TRBV28 with TRBJ2-2; maybe TRBD2 (7 bases). V was cut by 3 bases and J by 4 bases, with 18 bases left in between. The CDR3 length is 17 residues. CDR1 MDHEN and CDR2 SYDVKM come from the germline V gene. Written as DNA, the CDR3 is TGTGCCAGCAGTTTCTTTACGGGGGGCGCTTCCACCGGGGAGCTGTTTTTT. Residues: CASSFFTGGASTGELFF. The variable domain in full, with the rest retrieved from reference TRBV28 and TRBJ2-2, is DVKVTQSSRYLVKRTGEKVFLECVQDMDHENMFWYRQDPGLGLRLIYFSYDVKMKEKGDIPEGYSVSREKKERFSLILESASTNQTSMYLCASSFFTGGASTGELFFGEGSRLTVL.

This clonotype was seen many times. The rearrangement uses TRBV12-3 or TRBV12-4 and TRBJ1-6; a weak D match, TRBD1 (5 bases). Deletions cut 3 bases from V and 3 bases from J, with 9 bases between. The CDR3 extends over 15 amino acids. CDR3 sequence reads: CASSLAQGYNSPLHF. The CDR3 coding sequence is TGTGCCAGCAGTTTGGCCCAGGGCTATAATTCACCCCTCCACTTT.

This clonotype was counted at least ten times. The chain links TRBV4-3 to TRBJ1-6; D gene unclear. The CDR3 is 13 residues long. Germline CDR1 LGHNA, CDR2 YSLEER. V lost 0 bases and J lost 8, with 5 bases in between. The chain's CDR3 is CASSQDGDSPLHF. The CDR3 DNA reads TGCGCCAGCAGCCAAGATGGGGATTCACCCCTCCACTTT.

This clonotype occurred many times. V and J are TRBV2 and TRBJ1-4, with a tentative D call TRBD1 (5 bases). V lost 1 base, J lost 4 bases, and 7 bases lay in between. CDR1 is SNHLY and CDR2 is FYNNEI in the germline V gene. This CDR3 is 14 amino acids long. This CDR3 is CASSEGQINEKLFF. The CDR3 DNA reads as TGTGCCAGCAGTGAAGGACAGATTAATGAAAAACTGTTTTTT.

This clonotype was seen repeatedly, ten times or more. As DNA, the CDR3 is TGTGCCAGCAGCTTGAGGAGGGGCCTCTACACCGGGGAGCTGTTTTTT. Residues: CASSLRRGLYTGELFF. This chain uses TRBV7-6 with TRBJ2-2; maybe TRBD2 (6 bases). CDR3 size: 16 residues. Trimming pared 3 bases from V and 3 bases from J, leaving 14 bases between. CDR1 is SGHVS, CDR2 FNYEAQ, per germline.

This clonotype was counted many times. The chain recombines TRBV11-2 with TRBJ2-7; D uncertain. V was shortened by 5 bases and J by 4 bases, with 15 bases between the two germline ends. The CDR3 loop spans 14 amino acids. Germline V lookup: CDR1 SGHAT, CDR2 FQNNGV. In DNA form, the CDR3 reads TGTGCCAGCAGCCTTACTGCGCCCATGTACGAGCAGTACTTC. This gives the protein CASSLTAPMYEQYF.

This clonotype was seen a handful of times. The gene calls are TRBV15 and TRBJ1-2; D remains unclear. This CDR3 has 13 amino acids. The V and J ends lost 1 base and 2 bases respectively, with 5 bases between them. CDR1 LNHNV and CDR2 YYDKDF come from the germline V gene (reference sequence). CDR3 region: CATSRGGNYGYTF. CDR3 DNA: TGTGCCACCAGCAGAGGAGGAAACTATGGCTACACCTTC.

This clonotype was recorded at least ten times. The J gene is TRBJ2-1, the V gene TRBV5-5; D not resolved. The CDR3 consists of 16 residues. Germline loops: CDR1 SGHKS, CDR2 YYEKEE (reference sequence). V lost 0 bases and J 0 bases, leaving 10 bases between the germline ends. The CDR3 reads CASSLGRQSSYNEQFF. Written as DNA, the CDR3 is TGTGCCAGCAGCTTGGGAAGGCAGAGCTCCTACAATGAGCAGTTCTTC.

This clonotype has more than one count but fewer than ten. The CDR3 reads CASSFGLAGGEEQFF. The CDR3 bases are TGTGCCAGCAGCTTCGGACTAGCGGGGGGTGAGGAGCAGTTCTTC. This chain connects TRBV5-8 to TRBJ2-1; 14 nucleotides align to TRBD2. Germline V gene sequence: CDR1 SGHTS, CDR2 YDEGEE. V was pared by 2 bases and J by 10 bases, with 5 bases of the junction left unmatched. The CDR3 extends over 15 amino acids.

The sample holds many counts of this clonotype. The V gene is TRBV7-6, the J gene TRBJ2-2; tentative D call: TRBD2 (6 bases). Germline CDR1 and CDR2: SGHVS and FNYEAQ. The CDR3 is 16 amino acids. Trimming took 1 base from V and 5 from J, leaving 14 bases between them. The CDR3 coding sequence is TGTGCCAGCAGCTTAGGATCGGCGGGGCGTACCGGGGAGCTGTTTTTT. Residues: CASSLGSAGRTGELFF.

This clonotype appeared many times. The J gene is TRBJ2-2, the V gene TRBV20-1; no clear D gene. The CDR3 is 13 amino acids. In germline, CDR1 is DFQATT, CDR2 SNEGSKA (reference sequence). V dropped 0 bases and J dropped 6 bases, with 8 bases sitting between them. This CDR3 is CSAREGRAGELFF. The CDR3 DNA sequence: TGCAGTGCTAGAGAAGGGCGCGCCGGGGAGCTGTTTTTT.